Presented here are 19 T cell receptor beta chains from one specimen sequenced in a study of T-cell reconstitution after alpha-beta-depleted transplantation in children. The library targeted TCRbeta and was prepared with unique molecular identifiers. TCRdb used MiXCR to reprocess the PCR reads, holding one entry per CDR3 protein. This table holds nearly 250,000 distinct CDR3 sequences, around 8% found once. This sample comprised PBMCs, mostly from graft donor cells, obtained 180 days after TCRalphabeta/CD19-depleted stem cell transplant. The receptors come from a male patient aged 5 to 17 who had a stem cell transplant for acute lymphoblastic leukemia, so the T cells may come from the graft donor.

The table lists this clonotype with many counts. This chain uses TRBV18 with TRBJ2-1; TRBD2 aligns across 10 bases. Per germline, CDR1 KGHSH and CDR2 LQKENI. CDR3 length: 15 amino acids. V gave up 1 base and J gave up 6 bases; unmatched junction bases: 3. As DNA, the CDR3 is TGTGCCAGCTCACCACTGATAGCGGGAGGCAATGAGCAGTTCTTC. This codes for CASSPLIAGGNEQFF.

In DNA form, the CDR3 reads TGCGCCAGCAGCTTGTCAGGGCCAAAGACCGGGGAGCTGTTTTTT. It encodes CASSLSGPKTGELFF. The gene calls are TRBV5-1 and TRBJ2-2, with D tentatively TRBD1 (5 bases). CDR1 and CDR2 from the germline V gene are SGHRS and YFSETQ. The germline V and J ends were trimmed by 1 base and 5 bases, with 12 bases remaining between them. The CDR3 sequence is 15 residues long.

At least ten counts were recorded for this clonotype. V gene TRBV5-1 combines with J gene TRBJ2-3; TRBD2 matches 8 bases. CDR1 and CDR2 from the germline V gene are SGHRS and YFSETQ. The ends lost 1 base at V and 4 bases at J; junction bases unmatched: 5. The CDR3 has 15 amino acids. CDR3 nucleotides: TGCGCCAGCAGCTTGCCAAAGGGACTAGCAGATACGCAGTATTTT. Translating it yields CASSLPKGLADTQYF. The complete variable domain, with remaining parts taken from reference TRBV5-1 and TRBJ2-3, reads KAGVTQTPRYLIKTRGQQVTLSCSPISGHRSVSWYQQTPGQGLQFLFEYFSETQRNKGNFPGRFSGRQFSNSRSEMNVSTLELGDSALYLCASSLPKGLADTQYFGPGTRLTVL.

This clonotype was found many times. The CDR3 DNA sequence: TGTGCCAGCAGCTTAGTTGCGACTAGAAGCCAAGAGACCCAGTACTTC. It codes for CASSLVATRSQETQYF. The chain couples TRBV7-2 to TRBJ2-5; D possibly corresponds to TRBD2 (6 bases). The CDR3 sequence is 16 residues long. Per the germline V gene, CDR1 is SGHTA and CDR2 is FQGNSA. V was cut by 1 base and J by 1 base, with 13 bases left in between.

This clonotype was counted ten times or more. The chain joins TRBV20-1 to TRBJ2-1; the match to TRBD1 covers 7 bases. V trimming: 0 bases; J trimming: 6 bases; junction bases outside the gene matches: 8. The CDR3 length is 15 residues. The germline gives CDR1 DFQATT, CDR2 SNEGSKA (reference sequence). CDR3 loop: CSARDPETGSNEQFF. Written as DNA, the CDR3 is TGCAGTGCTAGAGATCCCGAGACAGGGAGCAATGAGCAGTTCTTC.

This clonotype was found many times. The genes are TRBV5-1 and TRBJ1-2; D remains ambiguous. V lost 1 base and J lost 2, with 12 bases in between. The CDR3 contains 15 residues. The germline V gene encodes CDR1 SGHRS and CDR2 YFSETQ. CDR3 sequence (DNA): TGCGCCAGCAGCTTGCTCCTGGGGTCAAACTATGGCTACACCTTC. Its translation is CASSLLLGSNYGYTF.

There are many counts of this clonotype. V usage is TRBV20-1 and J usage is TRBJ2-1; no clear D gene. The CDR3 totals 13 residues. V was clipped by 5 bases and J by 12 bases, with 20 bases between them. Germline lookup yields CDR1 DFQATT and CDR2 SNEGSKA (reference sequence). For the CDR3, the DNA is TGCAGTGCTTTTACCCCCGAAACCAGCCTGCAGTTCTTC. Amino acid sequence: CSAFTPETSLQFF.

This clonotype has a count of ten or more. The chain recombines TRBV7-3 with TRBJ2-7; 14 nucleotides agree with TRBD2. Losses at the gene ends were 5 bases for V and 3 bases for J; bases not matched to a gene: 3. The germline gives CDR1 SGHTA, CDR2 FQGTGA. There are 15 residues in the CDR3. CDR3 nucleotide sequence: TGTGCCAGCAGCCTGACTAGCGGGGGGGACTACGAGCAGTACTTC. Its translation: CASSLTSGGDYEQYF.

This clonotype was recorded many times. The chain combines TRBV29-1 with TRBJ2-7; D is possibly TRBD1 (6 bases). Germline CDR1 reads SQVTM; CDR2 reads ANQGSEA. The CDR3 spans 15 residues. The V gene lost 4 bases and the J gene lost 0 bases, with 16 bases spanning the gap. CDR3 amino acids: CSVGHGTLLSYEQYF. For the CDR3, the DNA is TGCAGCGTTGGCCACGGGACACTACTCTCCTACGAGCAGTACTTC.

This clonotype has at least ten counts. V usage is TRBV28 and J usage is TRBJ2-7; unclear D gene. Trimming shortened V by 0 bases and J by 6 bases, and 15 bases separated the two germline ends. This CDR3 spans 15 amino acids. Germline V gene lookup returns CDR1 MDHEN and CDR2 SYDVKM. This CDR3 is CASSLWNSQVGEQYF. In DNA, the CDR3 is TGTGCCAGCAGTTTATGGAACAGCCAGGTTGGCGAGCAGTACTTC.

The V and J genes are TRBV19 and TRBJ2-7; 8 bases line up with TRBD2. The germline V gene encodes CDR1 LNHDA and CDR2 SQIVND (reference sequence). V lost 6 bases, J lost 3 bases, and 10 bases stayed unmatched. The CDR3 has 15 amino acids. CDR3 in DNA: TGTGCCAGTAGCCTTGGGAGTAGCGGGGACTACGAGCAGTACTTC. Translating it yields CASSLGSSGDYEQYF.

This clonotype came up many times. The rearrangement joins TRBV29-1 to TRBJ2-7; D assignment may be TRBD1 or TRBD2 (7 bases each). The CDR3 runs 12 residues. V lost 4 bases, J lost 2 bases, and 9 bases lay in between. Germline V CDR1 and CDR2: SQVTM, ANQGSEA. CDR3 sequence: CSVAGGAYEQYF. The DNA for the CDR3 is TGCAGCGTTGCAGGGGGGGCCTACGAGCAGTACTTC.

In regard to this clonotype: A much larger clone differs from this one at a single base, so this may be a read error. The CDR3 ends on some other residue instead of the conserved phenylalanine or tryptophan, so this is likely a read error. The gene calls are TRBV7-2 and TRBJ1-2; D not resolved. Trimming left V 1 base short and J 4 bases short, with 10 bases between. The germline CDR1 and CDR2 sequences are SGHTA and FQGNSA. The CDR3 length is 14 residues. CDR3 region: CASSLGGRPYGYTS. In DNA, the CDR3 is TGTGCCAGCAGCTTAGGCGGACGGCCCTATGGCTACACCTCC.

This clonotype occurred many times. The J gene is TRBJ2-2, the V gene TRBV27, with 7 positions matching TRBD2. The CDR3 covers 13 residues. Germline assignment: CDR1 MNHEY and CDR2 SMNVEV (reference sequence). V was pared by 6 bases and J by 6 bases, with 4 bases of the junction left unmatched. The CDR3 DNA follows: TGTGCCAGCAGGAGGACTAGTGCCGGGGAGCTGTTTTTT. Amino acids: CASRRTSAGELFF.

This clonotype has ten or more counts. The V and J genes are TRBV29-1 and TRBJ1-1, with unresolved D. The germline gives CDR1 SQVTM, CDR2 ANQGSEA. V lost 1 base, J lost 1 base, and 10 bases lay in between. The CDR3 length is 14 residues. The CDR3 spells CSVEGRMANTEAFF. The CDR3 coding sequence is TGCAGCGTTGAAGGGAGGATGGCGAACACTGAAGCTTTCTTT.

This clonotype was found many times. The rearrangement uses TRBV12-5 and TRBJ2-3; D is perhaps TRBD2 (6 bases). The CDR3 has 12 amino acids. V lost 4 bases and J 7 bases, leaving 9 bases between the germline ends. Germline lookup yields CDR1 LGHNT and CDR2 FRNRAP. The CDR3 loop is CASGSAGNTQYF. The CDR3 DNA reads TGTGCTAGTGGTTCCGCGGGGAATACGCAGTATTTT.

In this sample, this clonotype turned up many times. The V gene is TRBV20-1, the J gene TRBJ1-2, with D hard to call. From germline, CDR1 is DFQATT and CDR2 SNEGSKA (reference sequence). This CDR3 region has 17 residues. V was clipped by 0 bases and J by 2 bases, with 19 bases between them. In DNA, the CDR3 is TGCAGTGCTAGAGACGACAACTACCCCCACTACAACTATGGCTACACCTTC. Translated, it gives CSARDDNYPHYNYGYTF.

This clonotype was picked up many times. J is TRBJ1-2 and V is TRBV4-1; 8 bases line up with TRBD1. CDR3 length: 14 amino acids. Germline V gene data show CDR1 as MGHRA and CDR2 as YSYEKL. With V trimmed by 1 base and J by 8 bases, 6 bases remained unmatched. The CDR3 region is CASSQVAGGGGYTF. The DNA of the CDR3 is TGCGCCAGCAGCCAAGTGGCAGGGGGCGGCGGCTACACCTTC.

This clonotype was counted at least ten times. The rearrangement links TRBV6-2 or TRBV6-3 to TRBJ2-7; D unresolved. The CDR3 is made up of 12 amino acids. Trimming shortened V by 0 bases and J by 8 bases, and 8 bases separated the two germline ends. Germline loops: CDR1 MNHEY, CDR2 SVGEGT. As DNA, the CDR3 is TGTGCCAGCAGTTACTCAGATCCCAAGCAGTACTTC. It specifies CASSYSDPKQYF.